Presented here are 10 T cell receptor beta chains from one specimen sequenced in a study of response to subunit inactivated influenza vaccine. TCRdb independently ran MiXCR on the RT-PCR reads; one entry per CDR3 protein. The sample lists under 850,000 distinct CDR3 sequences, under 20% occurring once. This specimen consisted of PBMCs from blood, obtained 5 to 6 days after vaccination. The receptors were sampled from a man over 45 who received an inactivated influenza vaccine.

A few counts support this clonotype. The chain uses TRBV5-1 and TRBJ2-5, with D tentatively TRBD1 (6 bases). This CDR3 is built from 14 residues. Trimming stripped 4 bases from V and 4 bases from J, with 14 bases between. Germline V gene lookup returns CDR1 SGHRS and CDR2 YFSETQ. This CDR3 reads CASSRQAPPETQYF. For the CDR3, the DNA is TGCGCCAGCAGCCGACAGGCCCCCCCAGAGACCCAGTACTTC.

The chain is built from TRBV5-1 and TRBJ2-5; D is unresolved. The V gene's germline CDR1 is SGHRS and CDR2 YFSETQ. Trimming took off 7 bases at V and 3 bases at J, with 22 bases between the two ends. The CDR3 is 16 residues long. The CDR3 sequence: CASQQGTSTFEETQYF. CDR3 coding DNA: TGCGCCAGCCAGCAAGGTACATCGACGTTCGAAGAGACCCAGTACTTC. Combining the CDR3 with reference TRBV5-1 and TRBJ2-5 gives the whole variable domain KAGVTQTPRYLIKTRGQQVTLSCSPISGHRSVSWYQQTPGQGLQFLFEYFSETQRNKGNFPGRFSGRQFSNSRSEMNVSTLELGDSALYLCASQQGTSTFEETQYFGPGTRLLVL.

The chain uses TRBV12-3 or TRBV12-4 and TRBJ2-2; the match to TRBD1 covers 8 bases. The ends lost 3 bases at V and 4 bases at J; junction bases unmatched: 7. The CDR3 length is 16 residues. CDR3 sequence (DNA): TGTGCCAGCAGTTTCTCAGGGGGCGCGGGCACCGGGGAGCTGTTTTTT. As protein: CASSFSGGAGTGELFF.

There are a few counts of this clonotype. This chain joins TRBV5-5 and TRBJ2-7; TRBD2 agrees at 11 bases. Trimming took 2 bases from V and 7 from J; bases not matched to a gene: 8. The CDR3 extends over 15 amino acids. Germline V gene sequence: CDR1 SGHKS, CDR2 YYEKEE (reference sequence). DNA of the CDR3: TGTGCCAGCAGCTTACTAGGGACTAGCGGAGAAGAGCAGTACTTC. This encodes CASSLLGTSGEEQYF.

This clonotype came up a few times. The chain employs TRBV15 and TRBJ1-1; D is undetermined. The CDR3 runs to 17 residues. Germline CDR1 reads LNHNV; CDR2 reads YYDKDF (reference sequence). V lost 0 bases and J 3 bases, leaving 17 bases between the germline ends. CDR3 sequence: CATSRDDPQATDTEAFF. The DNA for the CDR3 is TGTGCCACCAGCAGAGACGACCCCCAAGCAACCGACACTGAAGCTTTCTTT. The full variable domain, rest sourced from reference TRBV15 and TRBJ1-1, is DAMVIQNPRYQVTQFGKPVTLSCSQTLNHNVMYWYQQKSSQAPKLLFHYYDKDFNNEADTPDNFQSRRPNTSFCFLDIRSPGLGDTAMYLCATSRDDPQATDTEAFFGQGTRLTVV.

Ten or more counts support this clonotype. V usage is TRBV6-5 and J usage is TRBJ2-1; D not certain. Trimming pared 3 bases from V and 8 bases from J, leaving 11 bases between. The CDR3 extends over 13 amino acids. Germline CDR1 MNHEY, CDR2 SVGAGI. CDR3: CASSYRSSHEQFF. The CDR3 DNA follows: TGTGCCAGCAGTTATAGAAGTTCCCATGAGCAGTTCTTC.

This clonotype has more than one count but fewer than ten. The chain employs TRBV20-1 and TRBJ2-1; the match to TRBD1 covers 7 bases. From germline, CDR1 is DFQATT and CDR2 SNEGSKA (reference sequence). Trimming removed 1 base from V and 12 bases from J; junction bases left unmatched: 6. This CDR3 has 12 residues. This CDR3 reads CSARVDREVQFF. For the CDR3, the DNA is TGCAGTGCTAGAGTCGACAGGGAAGTGCAGTTCTTC.

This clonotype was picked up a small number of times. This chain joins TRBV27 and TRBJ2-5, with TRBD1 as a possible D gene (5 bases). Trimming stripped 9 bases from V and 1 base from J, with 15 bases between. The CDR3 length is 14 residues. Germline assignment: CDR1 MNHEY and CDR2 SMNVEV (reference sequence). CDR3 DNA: TGTGCCAGTGCCCCCGTCGACAGCCAAGAGACCCAGTACTTC. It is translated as CASAPVDSQETQYF.

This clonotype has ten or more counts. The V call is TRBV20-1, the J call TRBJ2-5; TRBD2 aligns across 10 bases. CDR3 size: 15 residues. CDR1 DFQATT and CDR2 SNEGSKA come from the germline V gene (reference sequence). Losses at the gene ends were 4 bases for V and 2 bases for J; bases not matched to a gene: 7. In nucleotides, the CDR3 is TGCAGTGCTAAGCTTCGGACTAGCGGACAAGAGACCCAGTACTTC. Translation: CSAKLRTSGQETQYF.

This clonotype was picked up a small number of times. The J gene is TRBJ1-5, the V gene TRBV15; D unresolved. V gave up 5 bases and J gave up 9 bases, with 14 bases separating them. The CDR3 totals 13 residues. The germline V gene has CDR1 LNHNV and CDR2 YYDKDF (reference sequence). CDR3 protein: CATSGDLRGPQHF. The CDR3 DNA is TGTGCCACCAGCGGTGATCTCCGGGGGCCCCAGCATTTT.